The 16 T cell receptor beta chains given below trace back to one sample, sequenced in a study of T cells in Graves' hyperthyroidism and ophthalmopathy. There were TCR beta CDR3 regions amplified from RNA transcripts. Primed by the HTBI set, a first-round RT-PCR was run on the TCR CDR3. TCRdb re-called the multiplex PCR reads through MiXCR, storing one row per CDR3 protein. The sample yields 300,000 to 350,000 distinct CDR3 sequences, under 25% seen once. Source material: blood. The receptors here all came from a woman between 45 and 60 years old with Graves' hyperthyroidism.

This clonotype was detected ten times or more. CDR3 residues: CASSLVPAQGQPQHF. CDR3 DNA: TGTGCCAGCAGCTTAGTACCGGCGCAGGGTCAGCCCCAGCATTTT. The gene calls are TRBV7-8 and TRBJ1-5; the D gene is possibly TRBD1 (5 bases). This CDR3 region has 15 residues. Germline assignment: CDR1 SGHVS and CDR2 FQNEAQ. The V gene lost 1 base and the J gene lost 6 bases, with 13 bases spanning the gap.

V and J are TRBV19 and TRBJ2-1; 7 bases are a match to TRBD2. Trimming removed 7 bases from V and 4 bases from J; junction bases left unmatched: 7. The length of the CDR3 is 14 residues. Germline assignment: CDR1 LNHDA and CDR2 SQIVND (reference sequence). The CDR3 sequence is CASTGSGAYNEQFF. Here the CDR3 DNA reads TGTGCCAGTACGGGGAGCGGGGCTTACAATGAGCAGTTCTTC.

The chain links TRBV29-1 to TRBJ2-1; D not certain. The CDR3 consists of 13 residues. V lost 7 bases and J 1 base, leaving 11 bases between the germline ends. Germline V gene sequence: CDR1 SQVTM, CDR2 ANQGSEA. The CDR3 sequence: CSALDPSYNEQFF. The CDR3 DNA is TGCAGCGCCTTAGATCCTTCCTACAATGAGCAGTTCTTC.

The sample holds a few counts of this clonotype. The rearrangement links TRBV6-2 or TRBV6-3 to TRBJ1-4; TRBD1 matches at 9 bases. V lost 6 bases, J lost 7 bases, and 6 bases stayed unmatched. CDR3 size: 14 residues. Germline V gives CDR1 MNHEY, CDR2 SVGEGT. For the CDR3, the DNA is TGTGCCAGCAGGAGACAGGGGGTGGGTGAAAAACTGTTTTTT. It encodes CASRRQGVGEKLFF.

The chain links TRBV28 to TRBJ2-1; no firm D call. CDR3 length: 17 amino acids. Germline values: CDR1 MDHEN, CDR2 SYDVKM. V lost 7 bases to trimming and J lost 2 bases, with 21 bases between them. CDR3 loop: CASKIKPSDGPYNEQFF. CDR3 DNA sequence: TGTGCCAGCAAAATAAAGCCCTCAGACGGTCCCTACAATGAGCAGTTCTTC.

This clonotype was counted ten times or more. For the CDR3, the DNA is TGTGCCAGCAGTGAATGGACCGGGCATGGCTACACCTTC. The encoded protein is CASSEWTGHGYTF. This chain joins TRBV6-1 and TRBJ1-2; D ambiguous. This CDR3 has 13 amino acids. With 2 bases removed from V and 6 bases from J, the gap between germline ends came to 10 bases. Germline V gene data show CDR1 as MNHNS and CDR2 as SASEGT.

The table lists this clonotype with many counts. The chain couples TRBV12-3 or TRBV12-4 to TRBJ2-7, with 14 bases that match TRBD2. With 6 bases clipped from V and 4 bases from J, the junction kept 11 bases outside the gene matches. The CDR3 is 17 amino acids. CDR3: CASSPGTSGSGGYEQYF. As DNA, the CDR3 is TGTGCCAGCAGCCCCGGGACTAGCGGGAGCGGGGGGTACGAGCAGTACTTC.

This clonotype was counted many times. This sequence joins TRBV12-3 or TRBV12-4 and TRBJ2-5; D possibly corresponds to TRBD2 (5 bases). Trimming cost V 1 base and J 1 base, with 13 bases left between them. The CDR3 runs to 16 residues. CDR3 nucleotide sequence: TGTGCCAGCAGTTTAGGCCGAGGGCAGATCCAAGAGACCCAGTACTTC. This encodes CASSLGRGQIQETQYF.

This clonotype was picked up a small number of times. The chain uses TRBV5-1 and TRBJ2-3; weak D call: TRBD2 (6 bases). CDR1 is SGHRS, CDR2 YFSETQ, per germline. This CDR3 contains 15 residues. Between the trimmed V and J ends, which lost 3 bases and 0 bases, there was a span of 11 bases. CDR3 DNA sequence: TGCGCCAGCAGCTCCGGACTACACAGCACAGATACGCAGTATTTT. Protein sequence: CASSSGLHSTDTQYF.

This clonotype appeared a few times. The chain uses TRBV6-5 and TRBJ1-3; D unresolved. Trimming took off 2 bases at V and 0 bases at J, with 8 bases between the two ends. There are 15 residues in the CDR3. The V gene's germline CDR1 is MNHEY and CDR2 SVGAGI. CDR3 residues: CASSYGRGSGNTIYF. The CDR3 DNA reads as TGTGCCAGCAGTTACGGACGGGGCTCTGGAAACACCATATATTTT.

This chain uses TRBV11-2 with TRBJ2-7; 7 bases are shared with TRBD2. The J segment lost 4 bases and the V segment lost 0 bases, leaving 3 bases of the junction unmatched. This CDR3 contains 14 residues. Looked up from germline, CDR1 is SGHAT and CDR2 is FQNNGV. CDR3: CASSLDGGVYEQYF. The CDR3 DNA follows: TGTGCCAGCAGCTTAGATGGGGGGGTGTACGAGCAGTACTTC.

The chain is built from TRBV12-3 or TRBV12-4 and TRBJ1-4, with 11 bases that match TRBD1. V shed 6 bases and J 7 bases; nucleotides not matched to a gene: 4. The CDR3 has 14 amino acids. In nucleotides, the CDR3 is TGTGCCAGCAGGAGGACAGGGGGCTTTGAAAAACTGTTTTTT. This translates into CASRRTGGFEKLFF.

This clonotype came up many times. V is TRBV28 and J is TRBJ2-3; D possibly uses TRBD1 or TRBD2 (6 bases each). V lost 2 bases and J 6 bases, leaving 15 bases between the germline ends. There are 15 residues in the CDR3. CDR1 and CDR2 (germline): MDHEN, SYDVKM. The CDR3 region has the DNA TGTGCCAGCAGTTTAGGGCTTGGAGGGGGTGATACGCAGTATTTT. Residues: CASSLGLGGGDTQYF.

This clonotype was seen repeatedly, ten times or more. The chain joins TRBV3-1 to TRBJ1-2, with D possibly TRBD1 on 5 matching bases. Trimming stripped 1 base from V and 6 bases from J, with 9 bases between. Germline values: CDR1 LGHDT, CDR2 YNNKEL (reference sequence). This CDR3 has 13 amino acids. CDR3 amino acids: CASSQVTADGYTF. CDR3 DNA: TGTGCCAGCAGCCAAGTGACAGCGGATGGCTACACCTTC.

This clonotype was counted ten times or more. This chain joins TRBV20-1 and TRBJ1-1; 7 bases match TRBD1. V lost 6 bases and J lost 5; bases outside the gene matches: 3. CDR3 size: 11 residues. Germline assignment: CDR1 DFQATT and CDR2 SNEGSKA (reference sequence). Here the CDR3 DNA reads TGCAGTGCGAACAGGGGTACTGAAGCTTTCTTT. Residues: CSANRGTEAFF.

V gene TRBV15 combines with J gene TRBJ2-1; no definite D call. Germline V lookup: CDR1 LNHNV, CDR2 YYDKDF (reference sequence). Trimming cost V 0 bases and J 3 bases, with 6 bases left between them. The CDR3 is made up of 14 amino acids. The CDR3 reads CATSRDPSYNEQFF. The CDR3 nucleotides read TGTGCCACCAGCAGAGATCCGAGCTACAATGAGCAGTTCTTC.